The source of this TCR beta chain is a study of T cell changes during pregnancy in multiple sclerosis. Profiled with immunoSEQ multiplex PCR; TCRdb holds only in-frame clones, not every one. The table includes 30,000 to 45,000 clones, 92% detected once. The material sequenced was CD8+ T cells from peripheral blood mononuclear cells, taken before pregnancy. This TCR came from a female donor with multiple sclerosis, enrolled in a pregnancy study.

For the CDR3, the DNA is TGTGCCAGCAGCCCCCTGGGCCCAGGGGGTTTTTCCTACGAGCAGTACTTC. This sequence encodes CASSPLGPGGFSYEQYF. V usage is TRBV4-2 and J usage is TRBJ2-7; TRBD1 matches at 7 bases. After removal of 4 bases from V and 1 base from J, the junction contained 13 bases not matched to a gene. Germline V CDR1 and CDR2: LGHNA, YNFKEQ. The CDR3 loop spans 17 amino acids.